This TCR beta chain is drawn from a study of blood T cells in healthy people across ages. The study's findings and limits: With age, beta diversity per million T cells declined roughly linearly, significantly by about 40. The authors considered diversity estimates from one million T cells to be underestimates.

V dropped 5 bases and J dropped 2; count of bases not matched to a gene: 19. Germline-derived CDR1 and CDR2 are SGHAT and FQNNGV. The length of the CDR3 is 20 residues. With a J-beta primer mix and a sample-barcoded 5' primer, a second PCR ran roughly 7 to 11 cycles. Sequencing yielded, for each sample, at least 3 million paired-end reads carrying CDR3. From the 5' RACE reads, TCRdb called clonotypes with MiXCR, one entry per CDR3 protein. Among about 730,000 distinct CDR3 sequences listed, roughly 43% were seen once. Points on this clonotype: What it recognizes is unknown.

The gene calls are TRBV11-2 and TRBJ2-3; 10 bases are shared with TRBD2. Sample: blood. This TCR derives from a woman aged 60-70 years in good health. CDR3 nucleotide sequence: TGTGCCAGCAGCCGTCCACGTCCTAGCGGGGGCCATACTTCCACAGATACGCAGTATTTT. Translated, it gives CASSRPRPSGGHTSTDTQYF.